One T cell receptor (beta chain) is described in this entry. Germline V CDR1 and CDR2: MNHNS, SASEGT. Trimming cost V 3 bases and J 2 bases, with 14 bases left between them. The CDR3 totals 16 residues. As processed by the authors: Estimation of nucleated cell counts was performed using reference gene primer amplification. Sequencing used immunoSEQ multiplex PCR; TCRdb keeps in-frame clones, though not all of them. Clone size and the V and J calls come from that table; the DNA yielded D and trimming. The table includes about 200,000 clones, about 91% detected once. This record comes from a study of blood T cell repertoires in COVID-19. Study as a whole: Acute-phase and convalescent COVID-19 samples originated in the United States, Italy and Spain. The analysed material was cDNA or gDNA that came from T cells, B-cell-depleted T cells, or PBMCs.

This TCR came from a man younger than 35 with active or convalescent COVID-19. Sequenced input: peripheral blood. J is TRBJ2-4 and V is TRBV6-1, with D perhaps TRBD1 (7 bases). CDR3 sequence reads: CASSEGGQRSKNIQYF. CDR3 DNA: TGTGCCAGCAGTGAGGGGGGACAGAGGTCCAAAAACATTCAGTACTTC.